The 15 T cell receptor beta chains reported below all come from one sample, sequenced in a study of identical twins. TCRdb itself ran the 5' RACE reads through MiXCR, one entry per CDR3 protein. The data hold about 690,000 distinct CDR3 sequences, with 6% to 6.5% observed a single time. The specimen sequenced was naive T cells sorted from blood. These receptors all stem from a man between 18 and 29 years old in good health.

The rearrangement links TRBV2 to TRBJ2-7; the match to TRBD2 covers 7 bases. Losses at the gene ends were 2 bases for V and 3 bases for J; bases not matched to a gene: 13. In germline, CDR1 is SNHLY, CDR2 FYNNEI. The CDR3 runs to 17 residues. For the CDR3, the DNA is TGTGCCAGCAGTGAAATGCTCAGCGGGACCCACGTCTACGAGCAGTACTTC. It encodes CASSEMLSGTHVYEQYF.

In its sample, this clonotype was seen a few times. The chain employs TRBV29-1 and TRBJ2-3; the D gene is possibly TRBD2 (6 bases). The germline V and J ends were trimmed by 8 bases and 0 bases, with 15 bases remaining between them. The CDR3 has 14 amino acids. From germline, CDR1 is SQVTM and CDR2 ANQGSEA. The CDR3 DNA sequence: TGCAGCTTTCCCCCGGGACTGAGCACAGATACGCAGTATTTT. Encoded protein: CSFPPGLSTDTQYF.

This clonotype was observed at least ten times. This chain links TRBV5-1 with TRBJ1-2; 7 bases align to TRBD1. The CDR3 is made up of 14 amino acids. CDR1 is SGHRS and CDR2 is YFSETQ in the germline V gene. With V trimmed by 4 bases and J by 3 bases, 6 bases remained unmatched. CDR3 amino acids: CASSLTGAHYGYTF. CDR3 sequence (DNA): TGCGCCAGCAGCCTTACAGGGGCCCACTATGGCTACACCTTC.

This clonotype was seen only a few times. The CDR3 is CASAYLAGGTDTQYF. Here the CDR3 DNA reads TGCGCCAGCGCCTATCTAGCGGGAGGCACAGATACGCAGTATTTT. The J gene is TRBJ2-3, the V gene TRBV5-1, with 10 bases aligning to TRBD2. The CDR3 runs to 15 residues. The ends lost 7 bases at V and 1 base at J; junction bases unmatched: 6. Germline V gives CDR1 SGHRS, CDR2 YFSETQ.

This clonotype was found a few times. The chain recombines TRBV7-9 with TRBJ1-1; a possible D gene is TRBD1 (6 bases). The CDR3 is made up of 15 amino acids. V lost 3 bases and J lost 2, with 13 bases in between. Germline V gene lookup returns CDR1 SEHNR and CDR2 FQNEAQ (reference sequence). CDR3 sequence (DNA): TGTGCCAGCAGCTTCCCGAGGGGGGATAACACTGAAGCTTTCTTT. Its protein is CASSFPRGDNTEAFF.

The chain combines TRBV20-1 with TRBJ2-1; TRBD2 might be the D (6 bases). V lost 2 bases and J 6 bases, leaving 11 bases between the germline ends. CDR3 length: 13 residues. In germline, CDR1 is DFQATT, CDR2 SNEGSKA (reference sequence). The DNA of the CDR3 is TGCAGTGCTAGATTGTGGGAGGTCAATGAGCAGTTCTTC. Translated: CSARLWEVNEQFF.

The sample holds many counts of this clonotype. V gene TRBV9 combines with J gene TRBJ2-7; D unresolved. Germline CDR1 is SGDLS and CDR2 is YYNGEE. This CDR3 comprises 14 residues. The V and J ends lost 4 bases and 0 bases respectively, with 11 bases between them. The CDR3 DNA sequence: TGTGCCAGCAGCCCCGCGTCGACCTCCTACGAGCAGTACTTC. Amino acid sequence: CASSPASTSYEQYF.

This sequence joins TRBV27 and TRBJ1-1; a weak D match, TRBD1 (6 bases). The V gene lost 5 bases and the J gene lost 0 bases, with 19 bases spanning the gap. Germline V gene sequence: CDR1 MNHEY, CDR2 SMNVEV (reference sequence). This CDR3 has 17 residues. The CDR3 DNA sequence: TGTGCCAGCAGTACCCAAAGCAGGGGTGGGATGAACACTGAAGCTTTCTTT. It is translated as CASSTQSRGGMNTEAFF.

There are many counts of this clonotype. The CDR3 spells CASSPQPRGELFF. The CDR3 region has the DNA TGCGCCAGCAGCCCTCAACCCAGGGGGGAGCTGTTTTTT. The chain employs TRBV5-1 and TRBJ2-2; D uncertain. This CDR3 is built from 13 residues. Trimming left V 4 bases short and J 8 bases short, with 12 bases between. The germline gives CDR1 SGHRS, CDR2 YFSETQ.

The CDR3 coding sequence is TGTGCCAGCAGAGGGGTCTACGAGCAGTACGTC. Translation: CASRGVYEQYV. V gene TRBV5-5 combines with J gene TRBJ2-7; D is possibly TRBD1 (5 bases). The length of the CDR3 is 11 residues. V was cut by 5 bases and J by 3 bases, with 6 bases left in between. Germline loops: CDR1 SGHKS, CDR2 YYEKEE (reference sequence).

This clonotype occurred many times. J is TRBJ2-7 and V is TRBV28; TRBD2 is a possible D gene (5 bases). Germline V gene sequence: CDR1 MDHEN, CDR2 SYDVKM. V was pared by 8 bases and J by 4 bases, with 18 bases between. This CDR3 is 14 amino acids long. This chain's CDR3 is CASEFSGGSYEQYF. The DNA for the CDR3 is TGTGCCAGCGAGTTCAGCGGAGGCTCATACGAGCAGTACTTC. The full variable domain, its missing parts supplied by reference TRBV28 and TRBJ2-7, is DVKVTQSSRYLVKRTGEKVFLECVQDMDHENMFWYRQDPGLGLRLIYFSYDVKMKEKGDIPEGYSVSREKKERFSLILESASTNQTSMYLCASEFSGGSYEQYFGPGTRLTVT.

This clonotype was observed many times. The chain employs TRBV20-1 and TRBJ2-2; no clear D gene. Looked up from germline, CDR1 is DFQATT and CDR2 is SNEGSKA (reference sequence). The CDR3 consists of 12 residues. Trimming took off 6 bases at V and 6 bases at J, with 11 bases between the two ends. CDR3 nucleotides: TGCAGTGCATCCCGGGTAGCCGGGGAGCTGTTTTTT. Protein sequence: CSASRVAGELFF.

This clonotype came up a few times. The chain links TRBV7-9 to TRBJ1-1; perhaps TRBD1 as D (6 bases). The germline V and J ends were trimmed by 6 bases and 0 bases, with 14 bases remaining between them. The germline gives CDR1 SEHNR, CDR2 FQNEAQ (reference sequence). The CDR3 extends over 15 amino acids. CDR3 sequence: CASRRAGALNTEAFF. CDR3 in DNA: TGTGCCAGCAGACGGGCAGGGGCGCTGAACACTGAAGCTTTCTTT.

In its sample, this clonotype was seen a few times. V is TRBV5-6 and J is TRBJ2-7; D is possibly TRBD1 (5 bases). Germline loops: CDR1 SGHDT, CDR2 YYEEEE. With 1 base removed from V and 5 bases from J, the gap between germline ends came to 7 bases. The CDR3 spans 12 residues. The CDR3 bases are TGTGCCAGCAGCTTGTTCAGGGACGAGCAGTACGTC. Protein sequence: CASSLFRDEQYV.

This clonotype appeared many times. V gene TRBV12-3 or TRBV12-4 combines with J gene TRBJ2-1; D is perhaps TRBD1 or TRBD2 (6 bases each). V shed 5 bases and J shed 6 bases, with 11 bases lying between them. The CDR3 is made up of 13 amino acids. Here the CDR3 reads CASSPGEVNEQFF. The CDR3 nucleotides are TGTGCCAGCAGTCCAGGGGAGGTCAATGAGCAGTTCTTC.